The entry that follows covers one T cell receptor (beta chain) sequence. Antigen unknown. This specimen comes from a study of T cell responses to AZD1222 COVID-19 vaccine. Findings and limits, study-wide: Unmutated variant regions are reportedly targeted by nearly half of spike-specific TCRs.

TCRdb's table, derived via immunoSEQ multiplex PCR, lists solely in-frame clones and lacks some. Here the sample spans over 130,000 clones, approximately 92% being singletons. CDR3 size: 17 residues. V lost 4 bases and J lost 9, with 26 bases in between. CDR1 is SGHRS, CDR2 YFSETQ, per germline. This sequence originates from an adult who received the AZD1222 COVID-19 vaccine. Source: peripheral blood, taken 28 days after the second AZD1222 dose. The gene calls are TRBV5-1 and TRBJ1-5; D not resolved. In DNA form, the CDR3 reads TGCGCCAGCAGCCTGGTCCCCAATACAGCGGGCGGGCGGCCCCAGCATTTT. Protein sequence: CASSLVPNTAGGRPQHF.